There are many counts of the clone carrying this T cell receptor (beta chain). Its antigen is unknown. TCRdb independently ran MiXCR on the 5' RACE reads; one entry per CDR3 protein. The sample has roughly 35,000 distinct CDR3 sequences; over 20% are singletons. Germline values: CDR1 MNHNY, CDR2 SVGAGI (reference sequence). The junction had 14 bases not matched to a gene; V was cut back by 5 bases and J by 5 bases. The CDR3 loop spans 16 amino acids. This specimen comes from a study of T-cell memory formation after mild COVID-19. Study findings and constraints: Still unconfirmed is whether the second-wave clones peaking on day 37 recognized SARS-CoV-2. Those CD4+ clones that contracted were mainly in CM and EM (CD8+ ones in EMRA).

The sequencing sample was made of PBMCs or a T cell subset sorted from them (not recorded which). The chain joins TRBV6-6 to TRBJ2-5; 7 bases are a match to TRBD2. The TCR comes from an adult who had mild COVID-19 (a few samples of this study predate the infection). Cell type and time point are not known. The CDR3 loop is CASSLPVRERPETQYF. The CDR3 DNA is TGTGCCAGCAGTCTCCCGGTGCGGGAGCGCCCGGAGACCCAGTACTTC.